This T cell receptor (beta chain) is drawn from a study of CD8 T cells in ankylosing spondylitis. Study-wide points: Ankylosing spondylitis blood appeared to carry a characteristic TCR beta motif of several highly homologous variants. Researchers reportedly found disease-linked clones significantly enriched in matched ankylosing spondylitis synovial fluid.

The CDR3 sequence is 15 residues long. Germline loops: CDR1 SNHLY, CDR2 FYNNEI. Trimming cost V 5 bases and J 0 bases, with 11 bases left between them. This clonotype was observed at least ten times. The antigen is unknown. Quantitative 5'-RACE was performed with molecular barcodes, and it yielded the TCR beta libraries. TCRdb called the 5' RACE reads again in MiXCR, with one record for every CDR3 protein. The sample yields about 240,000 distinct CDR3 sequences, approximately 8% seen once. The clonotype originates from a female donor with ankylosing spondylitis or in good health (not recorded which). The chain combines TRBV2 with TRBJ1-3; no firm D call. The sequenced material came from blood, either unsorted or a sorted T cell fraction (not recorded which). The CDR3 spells CASSTGSLSGNTIYF. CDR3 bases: TGTGCCAGCAGTACCGGTTCACTCTCTGGAAACACCATATATTTT.